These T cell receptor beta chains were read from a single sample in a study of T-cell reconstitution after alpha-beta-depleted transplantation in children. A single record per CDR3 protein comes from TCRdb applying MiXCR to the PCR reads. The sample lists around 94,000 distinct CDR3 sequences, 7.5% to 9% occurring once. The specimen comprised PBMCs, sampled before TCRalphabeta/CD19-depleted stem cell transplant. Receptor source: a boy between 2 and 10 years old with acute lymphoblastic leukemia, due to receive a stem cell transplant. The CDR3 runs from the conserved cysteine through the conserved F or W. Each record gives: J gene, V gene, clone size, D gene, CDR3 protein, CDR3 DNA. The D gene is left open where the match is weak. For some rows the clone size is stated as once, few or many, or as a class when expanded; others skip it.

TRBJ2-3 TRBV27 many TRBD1 CASRDRDSTDTQYF TGTGCCAGCAGGGACAGGGATAGCACAGATACGCAGTATTTT
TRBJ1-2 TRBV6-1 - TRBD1 CASRERTGQGIYGYTF TGTGCCAGCAGAGAGAGGACCGGACAGGGGATCTATGGCTACACCTTC
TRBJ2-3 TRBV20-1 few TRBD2 CSARAGGGGINSQYF TGCAGTGCTAGGGCCGGAGGCGGGGGGATTAATTCGCAGTATTTT
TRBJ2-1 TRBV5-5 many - CASSFRQGLNEQFF TGTGCCAGCAGCTTCAGACAGGGACTCAATGAGCAGTTCTTC
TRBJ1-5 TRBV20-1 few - CSASGGGGQPQHF TGCAGTGCCAGCGGCGGGGGAGGTCAGCCCCAGCATTTT
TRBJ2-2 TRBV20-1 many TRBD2 CSARVPGSGDTGELFF TGCAGTGCTAGAGTTCCCGGTAGCGGGGACACCGGGGAGCTGTTTTTT
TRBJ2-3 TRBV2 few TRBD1 CATRQGVDTQYF TGTGCCACCAGACAGGGAGTAGATACGCAGTATTTT
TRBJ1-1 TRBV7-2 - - CASSLSAYTEAFF TGTGCCAGCAGCTTATCGGCGTACACTGAAGCTTTCTTT
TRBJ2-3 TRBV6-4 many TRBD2 CASSDSASGGTDTQYF TGTGCCAGCAGTGACTCGGCTAGCGGGGGCACAGATACGCAGTATTTT
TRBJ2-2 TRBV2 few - CASTGTYNTGELFF TGTGCCAGCACCGGGACTTATAACACCGGGGAGCTGTTTTTT
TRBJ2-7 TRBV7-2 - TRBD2 CASSFDSGGYYEQYF TGTGCCAGCAGCTTCGATAGCGGGGGCTACTACGAGCAGTACTTC
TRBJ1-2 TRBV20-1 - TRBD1 CSAGQGAIYGYTF TGCAGTGCTGGACAGGGGGCTATCTATGGCTACACCTTC
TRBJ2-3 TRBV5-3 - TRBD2 CAMGLAVTSGGTDTQYF TGTGCCATGGGCTTGGCCGTGACTAGCGGGGGCACAGATACGCAGTATTTT
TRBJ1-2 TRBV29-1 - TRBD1 CSVERDSYGYTF TGCAGCGTTGAAAGGGACAGCTATGGCTACACCTTC
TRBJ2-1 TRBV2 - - CASRPFGWQASSYNEQFF TGTGCCAGCAGACCCTTCGGGTGGCAGGCGAGCTCCTACAATGAGCAGTTCTTC
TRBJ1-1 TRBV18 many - CASSPDTGEAFF TGTGCCAGCTCACCAGATACAGGTGAAGCTTTCTTT
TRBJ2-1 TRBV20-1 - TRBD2 CSAISGGLYNEQFF TGCAGTGCTATTAGCGGGGGGCTATACAATGAGCAGTTCTTC
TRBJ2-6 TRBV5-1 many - CASSAGDTTGANVLTF TGCGCCAGCAGCGCGGGGGACACGACTGGGGCCAACGTCCTGACTTTC
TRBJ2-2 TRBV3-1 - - CASSLRFANTGELFF TGTGCCAGCAGTCTTCGATTTGCGAACACCGGGGAGCTGTTTTTT
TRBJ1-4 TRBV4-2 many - CASSQELGPITNEKLFF TGTGCCAGCAGCCAAGAATTGGGACCTATAACTAATGAAAAACTGTTTTTT
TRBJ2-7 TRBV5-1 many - CASSFIHEQYF TGCGCCAGCAGCTTTATCCACGAGCAGTACTTC
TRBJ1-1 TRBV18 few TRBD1 CASSRHGQGTTEAFF TGTGCCAGCTCACGACACGGACAGGGGACCACTGAAGCTTTCTTT
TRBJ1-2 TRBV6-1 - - CASSELGDVGYTF TGTGCCAGCAGTGAATTGGGGGATGTTGGCTACACCTTC
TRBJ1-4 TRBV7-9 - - CASSLARSQGGEKLFF TGTGCCAGCAGCTTAGCTCGATCCCAGGGAGGTGAAAAACTGTTTTTT
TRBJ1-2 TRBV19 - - CASSIERTAYGYTF TGTGCCAGTAGTATAGAACGGACAGCCTATGGCTACACCTTC
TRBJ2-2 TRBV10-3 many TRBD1 CAISDLTGGGLELFF TGTGCCATCAGTGACCTGACAGGGGGCGGCTTAGAGCTGTTTTTT
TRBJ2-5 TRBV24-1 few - CATSDHGTGQETQYF TGTGCCACCAGTGACCATGGGACGGGGCAAGAGACCCAGTACTTC
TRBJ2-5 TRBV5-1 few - CASSLEAADQETQYF TGCGCCAGCAGCTTGGAGGCAGCCGACCAAGAGACCCAGTACTTC
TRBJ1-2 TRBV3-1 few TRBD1 CASSQNPGTGDYGYTF TGTGCCAGCAGCCAAAATCCCGGGACAGGGGACTATGGCTACACCTTC
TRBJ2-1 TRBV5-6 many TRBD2 CASSWATSGGYNEQFF TGTGCCAGCAGCTGGGCGACTAGCGGGGGGTACAATGAGCAGTTCTTC
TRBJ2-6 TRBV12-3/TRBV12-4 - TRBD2 CASSLNAGVTTNVLTF TGTGCCAGCTCCTTAAACGCGGGGGTAACTACCAACGTCCTGACTTTC
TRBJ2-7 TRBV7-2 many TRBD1 CASSPRDRGYEQYF TGTGCCAGCAGCCCTCGGGACAGAGGCTACGAGCAGTACTTC
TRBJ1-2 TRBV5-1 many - CASSSAGIGYGYTF TGCGCCAGCAGCTCCGCGGGGATTGGCTATGGCTACACCTTC
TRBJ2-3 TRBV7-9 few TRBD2 CASSQGRDYYSDTQYF TGTGCCAGCAGCCAGGGACGGGACTATTATTCAGATACGCAGTATTTT
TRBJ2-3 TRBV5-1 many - CASDHGQRSDTQYF TGCGCCAGTGATCACGGACAGAGGTCAGATACGCAGTATTTT
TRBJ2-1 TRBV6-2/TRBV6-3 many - CASSYSGLVGDEQFF TGTGCCAGCAGTTACTCAGGCCTAGTTGGGGATGAGCAGTTCTTC
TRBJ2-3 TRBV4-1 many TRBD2 CASSQTSGGASTDTQYF TGCGCCAGCAGCCAAACTAGCGGGGGGGCCAGCACAGATACGCAGTATTTT
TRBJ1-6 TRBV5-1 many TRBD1 CASSLGQGANSPLHF TGCGCCAGCAGCTTGGGACAGGGGGCGAATTCACCCCTCCACTTT
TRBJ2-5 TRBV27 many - CASSLGARRGETQYF TGTGCCAGCAGTTTAGGGGCTAGACGTGGAGAGACCCAGTACTTC
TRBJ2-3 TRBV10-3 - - CAIRGELTDTQYF TGTGCCATCAGGGGCGAACTCACAGATACGCAGTATTTT
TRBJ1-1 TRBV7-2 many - CASSTIRGGVTEAFF TGTGCCAGCAGCACCATCCGCGGGGGCGTCACTGAAGCTTTCTTT
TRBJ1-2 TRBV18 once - CASSQNNYGYTF TGTGCCAGCTCACAGAATAACTATGGCTACACCTTC
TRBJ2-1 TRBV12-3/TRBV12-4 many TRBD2 CASSWGRESNEQFF TGTGCCAGCAGTTGGGGGAGGGAGTCGAATGAGCAGTTCTTC
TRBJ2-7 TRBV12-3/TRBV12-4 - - CASSLTLYEQYF TGTGCCAGCAGTTTAACCCTATACGAGCAGTACTTC
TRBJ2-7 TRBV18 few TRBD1 CASSPRRDRGVGWDEQYF TGTGCCAGCTCACCAAGGCGGGACAGGGGTGTAGGATGGGACGAGCAGTACTTC
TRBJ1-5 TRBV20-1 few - CSALGGLGNQPQHF TGCAGTGCCCTGGGAGGGTTGGGCAATCAGCCCCAGCATTTT
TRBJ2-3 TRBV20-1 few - CSARDSGSTDTQYF TGCAGTGCTAGAGATAGCGGTAGCACAGATACGCAGTATTTT
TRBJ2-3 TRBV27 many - CASSLPPSGRATQYF TGTGCCAGCAGTTTACCACCATCAGGGAGAGCTACGCAGTATTTT
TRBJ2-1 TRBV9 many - CASSVAGDNEQFF TGTGCCAGCAGCGTAGCGGGGGACAATGAGCAGTTCTTC
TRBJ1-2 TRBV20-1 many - CSARGGPQGTFYGYTF TGCAGTGCTAGGGGGGGCCCCCAGGGGACCTTCTATGGCTACACCTTC
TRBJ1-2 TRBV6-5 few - CASSYSRGYTF TGTGCCAGCAGTTACTCGCGGGGCTACACCTTC
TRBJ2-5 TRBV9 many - CASSPRGGNRETQYF TGTGCCAGCAGCCCCCGAGGGGGTAATAGGGAGACCCAGTACTTC